The 31 T cell receptor beta chains presented below share a single source sample, sequenced in a study of cytomegalovirus exposure and HLA in healthy donors. 60 Vbeta and 13 Jbeta primers were used in PCR. Clones were sequenced by immunoSEQ multiplex PCR, and TCRdb holds only the in-frame ones, with some missing. The top ten hold about 0.28% of the sample, which has around 270,000 clones, under 90% seen once. Sequencing was done on a sample of PBMCs. Source of these receptors: a girl aged 2 to 9 in good health and CMV-seronegative.

The rearrangement joins TRBV6-5 to TRBJ1-5; perhaps TRBD1 as D (5 bases). V lost 6 bases and J lost 6, with 12 bases in between. This CDR3 contains 13 residues. In germline, CDR1 is MNHEY, CDR2 SVGAGI. The CDR3 spells CASSGGEAQPQHF. DNA for the CDR3: TGTGCCAGCAGCGGGGGGGAGGCTCAGCCCCAGCATTTT.

This chain uses TRBV28 with TRBJ1-4; 8 bases are shared with TRBD1. V gave up 1 base and J gave up 8 bases; unmatched junction bases: 3. Germline values: CDR1 MDHEN, CDR2 SYDVKM. CDR3 size: 14 residues. The CDR3 nucleotides read TGTGCCAGCAGTTTATCAGGGGGCGGCGAAAAACTGTTTTTT. Its protein product is CASSLSGGGEKLFF.

V gene TRBV2 combines with J gene TRBJ1-1; TRBD1 might be the D (6 bases). The V gene lost 6 bases and the J gene lost 7 bases, with 12 bases spanning the gap. This CDR3 has 12 amino acids. From germline, CDR1 is SNHLY and CDR2 FYNNEI. Here the CDR3 DNA reads TGTGCCAGCAGCCGAGGACAGATTGAAGCTTTCTTT. Translation: CASSRGQIEAFF.

The genes are TRBV30 and TRBJ2-7; a possible D gene is TRBD1 (5 bases). The germline CDR1 and CDR2 sequences are GTSNPN and SVGIG (reference sequence). V gave up 1 base and J gave up 3 bases, with 7 bases separating them. The CDR3 runs 12 residues. This CDR3 is CAWSADSYEQYF. CDR3 nucleotide sequence: TGTGCCTGGAGTGCCGACAGCTACGAGCAGTACTTC.

This clone appeared once. The chain recombines TRBV10-3 with TRBJ2-7; TRBD1 matches 8 bases. The CDR3 spans 18 residues. The trim removed 3 bases at V and 5 bases at J, leaving 18 bases unmatched. Germline V lookup: CDR1 ENHRY, CDR2 SYGVKD. In nucleotides, the CDR3 is TGTGCCATCAGTGATTATGGTTTGTTGGCAGGGGGCGGCGACGAGCAGTACTTC. It translates to CAISDYGLLAGGGDEQYF.

Turning to this clone: At one boundary the junction diverges from the germline segment, which might be a read error. The chain employs TRBV7-9 and TRBJ2-4; D is perhaps TRBD2 (5 bases). CDR1 is SEHNR, CDR2 FQNEAQ, per germline (reference sequence). The CDR3 length is 17 residues. CDR3 sequence reads: CSSTTAAGSAAKNIQYF. The CDR3 bases are TGTTCCAGCACCACCGCCGCGGGTTCCGCAGCCAAAAACATTCAGTACTTC.

As regards this clone: A read error may produce the germline difference seen at one junction end. The rearrangement uses TRBV7-9 and TRBJ2-1, with D possibly matching TRBD2 (6 bases). The germline V gene encodes CDR1 SEHNR and CDR2 FQNEAQ (reference sequence). The CDR3 runs to 16 residues. This CDR3 reads CSSSPIGLYNYNEQFF. The CDR3 DNA reads TGTTCCAGCAGCCCTATTGGACTATACAATTACAATGAGCAGTTCTTC.

The chain recombines TRBV5-1 with TRBJ1-3; weak D call: TRBD1 (6 bases). V lost 1 base, J lost 0 bases, and 11 bases lay in between. The germline V gene has CDR1 SGHRS and CDR2 YFSETQ. The length of the CDR3 is 16 residues. CDR3 sequence (DNA): TGCGCCAGCAGCTTGTACGGACAGTACTCTGGAAACACCATATATTTT. Translation: CASSLYGQYSGNTIYF.

V usage is TRBV5-1 and J usage is TRBJ1-2; TRBD1 might be the D (5 bases). With 0 bases removed from V and 3 bases from J, the gap between germline ends came to 15 bases. The CDR3 covers 16 residues. The germline CDR1 and CDR2 sequences are SGHRS and YFSETQ. The DNA of the CDR3 is TGCGCCAGCAGCTTGGAGCGCGGGGCGGGGCACTATGGCTACACCTTC. The encoded protein is CASSLERGAGHYGYTF.

This chain uses TRBV6-4 with TRBJ2-2; 12 bases fit TRBD2. Germline values: CDR1 MRHNA, CDR2 SNTAGT. The J segment lost 4 bases and the V segment lost 6 bases, leaving 9 bases of the junction unmatched. The CDR3 is 17 amino acids. CDR3 sequence: CASSAYPTSGSTGELFF. For the CDR3, the DNA is TGTGCCAGCAGCGCTTACCCGACTAGCGGGAGCACCGGGGAGCTGTTTTTT.

This clone was observed a single time. This chain joins TRBV25-1 and TRBJ2-1, with D maybe TRBD2 (6 bases). The CDR3 covers 17 residues. Looked up from germline, CDR1 is MGHDK and CDR2 is SYGVNS. Trimming cost V 3 bases and J 1 base, with 16 bases left between them. In DNA form, the CDR3 reads TGTGCCAGCAGTGAGTTAATATCGGGGAGGTCCTACAATGAGCAGTTCTTC. Protein product: CASSELISGRSYNEQFF.

With respect to this clone: The junction departs from the called germline gene at one end, perhaps through a read error. The chain links TRBV5-4 to TRBJ2-7; D possibly corresponds to TRBD2 (6 bases). CDR3 length: 11 amino acids. Germline V gives CDR1 SGHNT, CDR2 YYREEE (reference sequence). For the CDR3, the DNA is TGTGCCAGCAGCCGTTCTGGCGGGATCGCCTTC. It yields the protein CASSRSGGIAF.

This chain connects TRBV6-6 to TRBJ1-1; TRBD1 agrees at 8 bases. Germline CDR1 and CDR2: MNHNY and SVGAGI (reference sequence). This CDR3 contains 16 residues. V shed 0 bases, J shed 0 bases, and the junction held 3 bases outside the gene matches. CDR3 protein: CASSYSRGPMNTEAFF. In nucleotides, the CDR3 is TGTGCCAGCAGTTACTCCAGGGGGCCGATGAACACTGAAGCTTTCTTT.

This chain links TRBV11-2 with TRBJ1-2; 9 positions agree with TRBD1. The germline V gene has CDR1 SGHAT and CDR2 FQNNGV. The ends lost 1 base at V and 4 bases at J; junction bases unmatched: 7. The length of the CDR3 is 16 residues. CDR3 residues: CASSLGDRAPSYGYTF. The CDR3 DNA sequence: TGTGCCAGCAGCTTAGGGGACAGGGCACCTAGCTATGGCTACACCTTC.

CDR3 nucleotide sequence: TGTGCCAGCAGTACTGGACTAGCGGGGGGTGAGCAGTTCTTC. Its translation: CASSTGLAGGEQFF. The chain joins TRBV6-5 to TRBJ2-1; TRBD2 matches 14 bases. Germline values: CDR1 MNHEY, CDR2 SVGAGI. The CDR3 length is 14 residues. V trimming: 5 bases; J trimming: 9 bases; junction bases outside the gene matches: 3.

This rearrangement joins TRBV6-5 to TRBJ1-2, with TRBD1 matching 7 bases. The CDR3 consists of 16 residues. With 0 bases clipped from V and 4 bases from J, the junction kept 8 bases outside the gene matches. CDR1 and CDR2 (germline): MNHEY, SVGAGI. CDR3 sequence reads: CASSYSWRDSPYGYTF. CDR3 coding DNA: TGTGCCAGCAGTTACTCGTGGCGGGACAGCCCCTATGGCTACACCTTC.

This chain joins TRBV23-1 and TRBJ2-7; TRBD2 is a possible D gene (5 bases). TRBV23-1 is marked as an open reading frame, function uncertain. The CDR3 sequence is 13 residues long. With 6 bases removed from V and 1 base from J, the gap between germline ends came to 10 bases. The CDR3 reads CASSSGPSYEQYF. CDR3 sequence (DNA): TGCGCCAGCAGCAGCGGCCCATCCTACGAGCAGTACTTC.

The genes are TRBV5-1 and TRBJ2-5; 9 positions match TRBD1. Judging by the DNA end, TRBJ2-7 fits better; the J call may be wrong. CDR1 and CDR2 (germline): SGHRS, YFSETQ. The length of the CDR3 is 14 residues. The CDR3 DNA sequence: TGCGCCAGCAGACCTCCGGGACAGGGATCCGAGCAGTACTTC. This sequence encodes CASRPPGQGSEQYF.

The chain has TRBV5-1 and TRBJ2-1, with 8 positions matching TRBD2. From germline, CDR1 is SGHRS and CDR2 YFSETQ. This CDR3 region has 15 residues. V shed 0 bases, J shed 4 bases, and the junction held 3 bases outside the gene matches. CDR3: CASSLETSEYNEQFF. The CDR3 DNA reads TGCGCCAGCAGCTTGGAGACTAGCGAGTACAATGAGCAGTTCTTC.

The chain combines TRBV7-9 with TRBJ1-1; 9 nucleotides agree with TRBD1. The CDR3 is 16 amino acids. The germline gives CDR1 SEHNR, CDR2 FQNEAQ (reference sequence). V lost 5 bases to trimming and J lost 6 bases; unmatched junction nucleotides: 13. The CDR3 here is CASSGDRDLSNAEAFF. For the CDR3, the DNA is TGTGCCAGCAGCGGGGACAGGGATCTCTCCAACGCTGAAGCTTTCTTT.

The rearrangement uses TRBV7-9 and TRBJ1-2; D is possibly TRBD1 (5 bases). V was shortened by 3 bases and J by 3 bases, with 14 bases between the two germline ends. The CDR3 sequence is 15 residues long. The germline V gene encodes CDR1 SEHNR and CDR2 FQNEAQ (reference sequence). For the CDR3, the DNA is TGTGCCAGCAGCTTTTCAGGGTTAGGATACTATGGCTACACCTTC. Protein product: CASSFSGLGYYGYTF.

The chain has TRBV19 and TRBJ1-2; 9 bases are a match to TRBD1. Germline-derived CDR1 and CDR2 are LNHDA and SQIVND (reference sequence). The J segment lost 8 bases and the V segment lost 7 bases, leaving 11 bases of the junction unmatched. The CDR3 sequence is 14 residues long. CDR3 sequence (DNA): TGTGCCAGTAAGGACAGGGGTGGAGTGAGAGGCTACACCTTC. It translates to CASKDRGGVRGYTF. Full variable domain (outside the CDR3, taken from reference TRBV19 and TRBJ1-2): DGGITQSPKYLFRKEGQNVTLSCEQNLNHDAMYWYRQDPGQGLRLIYYSQIVNDFQKGDIAEGYSVSREKKESFPLTVTSAQKNPTAFYLCASKDRGGVRGYTFGSGTRLTVV.

This chain uses TRBV7-8 with TRBJ1-3; D unclear. There are 15 residues in the CDR3. Trimming took 6 bases from V and 3 from J, leaving 15 bases between them. Germline V gene lookup returns CDR1 SGHVS and CDR2 FQNEAQ. CDR3 protein: CASSRNTRVGNTIYF. The CDR3 nucleotides read TGTGCCAGCAGTCGTAACACGAGGGTTGGAAACACCATATATTTT.

The chain combines TRBV5-1 with TRBJ2-7; 14 positions match TRBD2. J gave up 8 bases and V 5 bases, and 12 bases lay outside the gene matches. There are 16 residues in the CDR3. Germline CDR1 is SGHRS and CDR2 is YFSETQ. CDR3 in amino acids: CASRSGLAGAFTQQYF. The DNA for the CDR3 is TGCGCCAGCAGATCGGGACTAGCGGGGGCCTTTACCCAGCAGTACTTC.

The CDR3 region is CASSRTSGTYEQYF. In DNA, the CDR3 is TGTGCCAGCAGCCGTACTAGCGGAACCTACGAGCAGTACTTC. The chain uses TRBV6-4 and TRBJ2-7; 8 bases map to TRBD2. CDR1 is MRHNA, CDR2 SNTAGT, per germline. V gave up 6 bases and J gave up 2 bases; unmatched junction bases: 6. The CDR3 sequence is 14 residues long.

V gene TRBV5-4 combines with J gene TRBJ1-1, with D possibly being TRBD1 (6 bases). Germline lookup yields CDR1 SGHNT and CDR2 YYREEE (reference sequence). V was cut by 3 bases and J by 8 bases, with 11 bases left in between. The CDR3 spans 12 residues. CDR3: CASSSGDREAFF. The CDR3 coding sequence is TGTGCCAGCAGCTCAGGGGACCGCGAAGCTTTCTTT.

The V call is TRBV4-1, the J call TRBJ2-5; the D gene is possibly TRBD2 (6 bases). V dropped 1 base and J dropped 5 bases, with 17 bases sitting between them. From germline, CDR1 is MGHRA and CDR2 YSYEKL. The CDR3 is 16 amino acids. The DNA for the CDR3 is TGCGCCAGCAGCCAAGGGGGGACGACTAGACGGGAGACCCAGTACTTC. As protein: CASSQGGTTRRETQYF.

The chain employs TRBV10-3 and TRBJ2-4, with D possibly being TRBD1 (6 bases). This CDR3 has 15 residues. Trimming shortened V by 6 bases and J by 1 base, and 13 bases separated the two germline ends. Germline-derived CDR1 and CDR2 are ENHRY and SYGVKD. The CDR3 sequence: CAIRPETGAKNIQYF. CDR3 bases: TGTGCCATCAGACCGGAGACAGGTGCCAAAAACATTCAGTACTTC.

J is TRBJ2-1 and V is TRBV6-5, with D possibly being TRBD2 (5 bases). In germline, CDR1 is MNHEY, CDR2 SVGAGI. The CDR3 loop spans 13 amino acids. V dropped 5 bases and J dropped 7 bases, with 12 bases sitting between them. In nucleotides, the CDR3 is TGTGCCAGCAGTACCGTCACTAGTAATGAGCAGTTCTTC. Translated, it gives CASSTVTSNEQFF.

This sequence joins TRBV15 and TRBJ2-1; the match to TRBD1 covers 10 bases. Germline trimming cut 0 bases from V and 15 bases from J; bases unmatched to any gene: 8. CDR1 LNHNV and CDR2 YYDKDF come from the germline V gene (reference sequence). The CDR3 sequence is 14 residues long. CDR3 loop: CATSRDPGTGDPFF. DNA of the CDR3: TGTGCCACCAGCAGAGATCCCGGGACAGGGGACCCGTTCTTC.

This chain links TRBV19 with TRBJ2-6; tentative D call: TRBD2 (5 bases). The CDR3 runs to 15 residues. The V gene lost 8 bases and the J gene lost 0 bases, with 11 bases spanning the gap. CDR1 LNHDA and CDR2 SQIVND come from the germline V gene (reference sequence). CDR3 in DNA: TGTGCCAGTCGCGTTGACTACTCTGGGGCCAACGTCCTGACTTTC. This translates into CASRVDYSGANVLTF.